This entry lists 2 T cell receptor beta chains sequenced from one sample in a study of vaccination effects on CD4 cells after COVID-19. These receptors are not linked to any known antigen. TCRdb keeps only in-frame clones here, not all; method: immunoSEQ multiplex PCR. The sample contains roughly 23,000 clones, approximately 70% of which appear only once. Under the ViraFEST assay, PBMC were stimulated with viral peptide pools so that antigen-specific CD4+ T cells expanded. Sequencing was performed afterwards. Once cultured for nine to ten days, the cells underwent separation to obtain CD4+ T cells. The specimen comprised CD4+ T cells from PBMCs cultured with HCoV-229E spike peptides, sampled before COVID-19 vaccination. The receptors were sampled from a human donor who received a COVID-19 vaccine.

The CDR3 bases are TGTGCCAGCGGTAGACAGGGGTACACTGAAGCTTTCTTT. This gives the protein CASGRQGYTEAFF. V usage is TRBV27 and J usage is TRBJ1-1, with 8 bases aligning to TRBD1. Trimming at V came to 8 bases and at J to 3 bases, leaving 5 bases not matched to a gene. This CDR3 comprises 13 residues. Per the germline V gene, CDR1 is MNHEY and CDR2 is SMNVEV (reference sequence).

V gene TRBV7-8 combines with J gene TRBJ1-2; a weak D match, TRBD1 (5 bases). Germline V gene data show CDR1 as SGHVS and CDR2 as FQNEAQ. V shed 1 base and J shed 4 bases, with 7 bases lying between them. This CDR3 region has 13 residues. CDR3 DNA: TGTGCCAGCAGCTTAGGACAGAGCTATGGCTACACCTTC. It is translated as CASSLGQSYGYTF.